The clone carrying this T cell receptor (beta chain) turned up a few times. The antigen remains unidentified. Trimming took 4 bases from V and 5 from J, leaving 18 bases between them. The CDR3 consists of 15 residues. Germline loops: CDR1 SGHDT, CDR2 YYEEEE. This sample is drawn from a study of PD-1 blockade in classical Hodgkin lymphoma. Whole-study context: Administration of nivolumab to patients was at 3 mg/kg intravenously every 2 weeks.

Patients all relapsed after autologous stem cell transplantation, and there was variation in brentuximab vedotin exposure. Best response was recorded as complete response, partial response or progressive disease. Whole-study findings and limits: Complete responders entered with baseline diversity on par with newly diagnosed patients, the results showed. TCR diversity rose significantly by C4D1 in CD4+ but not CD8+ cells.

Sequenced by immunoSEQ multiplex PCR; TCRdb stores in-frame clones only, minus some. Of around 36,000 clones listed, about nine tenths are singletons. The receptor was isolated from a human donor with classical Hodgkin lymphoma. The starting material was peripheral blood mononuclear cells (PBMCs), obtained at baseline. This rearrangement joins TRBV5-6 to TRBJ2-5, with a weak D call TRBD1 (5 bases). The DNA of the CDR3 is TGTGCCAGCAGCAACGTTTTTGGGGCCTGGGAGACCCAGTACTTC. The encoded protein is CASSNVFGAWETQYF.